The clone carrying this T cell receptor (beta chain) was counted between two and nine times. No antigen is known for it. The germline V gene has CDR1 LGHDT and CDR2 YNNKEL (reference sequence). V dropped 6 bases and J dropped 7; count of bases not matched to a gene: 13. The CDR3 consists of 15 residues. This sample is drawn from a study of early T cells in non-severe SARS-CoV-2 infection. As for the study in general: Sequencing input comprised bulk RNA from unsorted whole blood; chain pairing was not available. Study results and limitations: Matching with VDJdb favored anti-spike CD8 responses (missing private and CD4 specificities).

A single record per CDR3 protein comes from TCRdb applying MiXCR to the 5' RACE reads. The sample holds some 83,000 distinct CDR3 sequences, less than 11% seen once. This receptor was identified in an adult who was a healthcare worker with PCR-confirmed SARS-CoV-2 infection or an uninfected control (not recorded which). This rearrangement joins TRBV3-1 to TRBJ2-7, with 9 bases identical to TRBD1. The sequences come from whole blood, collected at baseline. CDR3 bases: TGTGCCAGCAGTCATACCGGGACAGGGCTCCTTGAGCAGTACTTC. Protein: CASSHTGTGLLEQYF.